The T cell receptor beta chain described here comes from a study of T cell changes during pregnancy in multiple sclerosis. Germline CDR1 and CDR2: SQVTM and ANQGSEA. The CDR3 totals 12 residues. Trimming removed 3 bases from V and 5 bases from J; junction bases left unmatched: 3. Profiling relied on immunoSEQ multiplex PCR, and the TCRdb table lists in-frame clones only, not all of them. This sample has over 50,000 clones, with 87% found just once. The V call is TRBV29-1, the J call TRBJ2-5; 7 positions agree with TRBD1. The sequencing input was peripheral blood from another person, used as feeder cells. The sequence came from a human donor whose cells served as feeder cells for cultures in a pregnancy study. The CDR3, as DNA: TGCAGCGTTGAGAGGGGGCGGGAGACCCAGTACTTC. Protein: CSVERGRETQYF.